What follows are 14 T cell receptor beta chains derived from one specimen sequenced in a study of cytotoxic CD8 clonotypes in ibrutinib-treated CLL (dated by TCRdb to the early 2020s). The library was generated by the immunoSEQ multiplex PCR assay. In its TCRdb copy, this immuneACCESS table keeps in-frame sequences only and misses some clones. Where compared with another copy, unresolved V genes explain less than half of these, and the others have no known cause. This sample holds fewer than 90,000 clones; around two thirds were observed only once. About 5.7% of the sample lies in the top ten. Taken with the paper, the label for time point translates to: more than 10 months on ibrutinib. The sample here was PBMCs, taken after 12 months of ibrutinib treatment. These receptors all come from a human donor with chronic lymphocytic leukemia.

DNA for the CDR3: TGTGCCAGCAGTTTCTTTAGTTTCTCGCAGGAAGGCTACACCTTC. Translated, it gives CASSFFSFSQEGYTF. The gene calls are TRBV27 and TRBJ1-2; no clear D. The CDR3 has 15 residues. V lost 3 bases, J lost 8 bases, and 19 bases lay in between. Looked up from germline, CDR1 is MNHEY and CDR2 is SMNVEV (reference sequence).

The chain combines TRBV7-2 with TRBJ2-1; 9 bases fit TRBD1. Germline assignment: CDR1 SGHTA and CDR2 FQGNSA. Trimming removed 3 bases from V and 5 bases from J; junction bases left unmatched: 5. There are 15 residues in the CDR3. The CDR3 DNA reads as TGTGCCAGCAGCTTGGACAGGGGTTTCCACAATGAGCAGTTCTTC. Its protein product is CASSLDRGFHNEQFF.

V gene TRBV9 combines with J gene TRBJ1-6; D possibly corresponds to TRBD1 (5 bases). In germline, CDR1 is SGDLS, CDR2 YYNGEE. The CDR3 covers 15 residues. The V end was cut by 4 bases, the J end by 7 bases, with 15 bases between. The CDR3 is CASSNGGWTNSPLHF. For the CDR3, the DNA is TGTGCCAGCAGCAACGGGGGGTGGACCAATTCACCCCTCCACTTT.

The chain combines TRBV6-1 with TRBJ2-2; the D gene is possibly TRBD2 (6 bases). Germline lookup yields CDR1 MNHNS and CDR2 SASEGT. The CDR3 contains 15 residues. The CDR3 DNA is TGTGCTTCCTGCCCCTTGGGGGGTGGGGGCGGGGAGCTGTTTTTT. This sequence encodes CASCPLGGGGGELFF.

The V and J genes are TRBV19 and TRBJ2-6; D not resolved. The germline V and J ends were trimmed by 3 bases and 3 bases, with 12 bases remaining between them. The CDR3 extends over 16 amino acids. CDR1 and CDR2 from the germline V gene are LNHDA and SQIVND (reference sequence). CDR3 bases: TGTGCCAGTAGTATGTCAGGCCGGAATGGGGCCAACGTCCTGACTTTC. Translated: CASSMSGRNGANVLTF.

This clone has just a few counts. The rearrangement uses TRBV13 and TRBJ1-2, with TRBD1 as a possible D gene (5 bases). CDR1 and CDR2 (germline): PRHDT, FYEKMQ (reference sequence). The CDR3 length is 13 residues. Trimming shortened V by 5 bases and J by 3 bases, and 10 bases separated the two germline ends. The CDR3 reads CASSRRVDYGYTF. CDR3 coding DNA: TGTGCCAGCAGCCGCAGGGTTGACTATGGCTACACCTTC.

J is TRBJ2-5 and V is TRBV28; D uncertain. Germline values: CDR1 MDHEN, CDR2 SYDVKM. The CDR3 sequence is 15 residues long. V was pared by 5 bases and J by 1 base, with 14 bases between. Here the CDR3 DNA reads TGTGCCAGCAGTCGTATGGCGGTAGTCCAAGAGACCCAGTACTTC. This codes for CASSRMAVVQETQYF.

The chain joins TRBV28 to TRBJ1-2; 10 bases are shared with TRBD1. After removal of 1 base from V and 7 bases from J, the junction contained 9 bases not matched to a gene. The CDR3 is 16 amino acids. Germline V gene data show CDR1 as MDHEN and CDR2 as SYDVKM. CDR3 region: CASSLSSGQGYRGYTF. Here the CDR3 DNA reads TGTGCCAGCAGTTTATCCTCGGGACAGGGGTACCGTGGCTACACCTTC.

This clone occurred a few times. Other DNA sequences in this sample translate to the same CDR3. The CDR3 DNA reads TGTGCCAGCTCACCGAGCGGCGGGAACACTGAAGCTTTCTTT. Its protein is CASSPSGGNTEAFF. This chain links TRBV18 with TRBJ1-1, with D unresolved. Germline V gene data show CDR1 as KGHSH and CDR2 as LQKENI. The CDR3 has 14 amino acids. The ends were cut back, 3 bases at V and 1 base at J, with 9 bases in the middle.

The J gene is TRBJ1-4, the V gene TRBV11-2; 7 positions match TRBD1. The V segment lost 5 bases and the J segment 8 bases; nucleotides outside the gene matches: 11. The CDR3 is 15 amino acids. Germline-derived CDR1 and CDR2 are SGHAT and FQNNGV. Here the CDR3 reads CASSRAGGFGEKLFF. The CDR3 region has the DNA TGTGCCAGCAGCCGCGCAGGGGGTTTCGGAGAAAAACTGTTTTTT.

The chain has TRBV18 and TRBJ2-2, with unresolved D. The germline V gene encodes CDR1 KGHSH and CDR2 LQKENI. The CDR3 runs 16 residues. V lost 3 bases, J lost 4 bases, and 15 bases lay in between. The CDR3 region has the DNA TGTGCCAGCTCACCGATGGGCGCAGGATCCACCGGGGAGCTGTTTTTT. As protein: CASSPMGAGSTGELFF.

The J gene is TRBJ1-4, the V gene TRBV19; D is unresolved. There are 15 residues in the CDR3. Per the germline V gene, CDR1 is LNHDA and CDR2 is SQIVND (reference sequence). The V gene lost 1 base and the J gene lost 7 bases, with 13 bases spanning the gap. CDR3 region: CASSIVGSFSEKLFF. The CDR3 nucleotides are TGTGCCAGTAGTATAGTGGGCAGCTTCAGTGAAAAACTGTTTTTT.

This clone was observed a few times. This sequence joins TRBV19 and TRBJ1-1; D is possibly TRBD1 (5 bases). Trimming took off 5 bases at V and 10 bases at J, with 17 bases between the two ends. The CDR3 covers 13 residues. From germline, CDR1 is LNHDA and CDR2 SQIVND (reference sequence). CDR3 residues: CASSGGHVVGAFF. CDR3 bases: TGTGCCAGTAGTGGTGGACACGTCGTGGGAGCTTTCTTT.

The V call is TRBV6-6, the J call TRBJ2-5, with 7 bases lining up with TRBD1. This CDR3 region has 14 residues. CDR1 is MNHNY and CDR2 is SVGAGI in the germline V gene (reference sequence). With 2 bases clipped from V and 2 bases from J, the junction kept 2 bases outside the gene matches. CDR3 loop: CASSYRDRQETQYF. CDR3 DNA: TGTGCCAGCAGTTACCGGGACAGACAAGAGACCCAGTACTTC.